This TCR beta chain derives from a study of tumor-infiltrating lymphocytes in primary liver carcinoma. Comment on this clonotype: Its target is unknown. Mismatch with germline at one junction end may stem from a read error.

From unsorted bulk tissue weighing about 20-33 mg, DNA and RNA were co-extracted. None of the patients had received treatment, and all had chronic HBV infection. This CDR3 spans 14 amino acids. General observations from the study: Researchers report that only about 7.5-24% of top clones turned up in all five tumor regions. Tumor-adjacent and tumor-blood pairs overlapped less than tumor region pairs did.

A primer in the constant region served to generate TCR beta cDNA from about 480 ng of total RNA. Amplification in three nested multiplex PCR rounds with slightly modified ARM-PCR gave rise to TCR beta libraries. The opening two PCR rounds, around 10 cycles each, paired TRBV1-TRBV30 forward primers with a C-beta reverse primer. One entry per CDR3 protein, called by TCRdb with MiXCR from the multiplex PCR reads. The sample consists of tens of thousands of distinct CDR3 sequences, about two thirds of them appearing once. The material sequenced was liver tumor tissue from sampling region 4. Subset meaning: tumor region T4, right-lateral pole. The origin of this receptor is a man between 40 and 49 years old with primary liver carcinoma and hepatitis B virus infection. J is TRBJ1-1 and V is TRBV12-3 or TRBV12-4, with a possible D match to TRBD1 (6 bases). CDR3 protein: CASSLADRNTEAYF. CDR3 sequence (DNA): TGTGCCAGCAGTTTGGCAGACAGGAACACTGAAGCTTACTTT.